Sequencing of this TCR beta chain was carried out in a study of blood T cell repertoires in COVID-19. For the study at large: The United States, Italy and Spain supplied acute and convalescent COVID-19 samples. PBMCs, B-cell-depleted T cells, or T cells provided the cDNA or gDNA that made up the material.

Original data processing: By means of reference gene primer amplification, nucleated cell counts were estimated. The method was immunoSEQ multiplex PCR; TCRdb's version includes in-frame clones alone and lacks a portion of them. The DNA gave D and trimming, while V, J and clone size come from that table. Of 60,000 to 85,000 clones in the sample, about nine tenths were seen once. Trimming removed 6 bases at V and 7 bases at J, with 19 bases between. Per germline, CDR1 LGHDT and CDR2 YNNKEL (reference sequence). This CDR3 is 14 amino acids long. The clonotype comes from a woman of 80 years or more with active or convalescent COVID-19. The chain is built from TRBV3-1 (or the pseudogene TRBV3-2) and TRBJ2-7; D uncertain. Sequences were obtained from peripheral blood. CDR3 residues: CASSTSGRLMEQYF. The CDR3 DNA is TGTGCCAGCAGTACCTCGGGTAGACTGATGGAGCAGTACTTC.